What follows describes a single TCR beta chain. Adult Caucasians living in Nashville, Tennessee made up all of the donors. Clones were sequenced by immunoSEQ multiplex PCR, and TCRdb holds only the in-frame ones, with some missing. The sample includes around 2.5 million clones, roughly 93% seen only once; the top ten take 0.36%. Germline CDR1 reads SGHRS; CDR2 reads YFSETQ. V was shortened by 4 bases and J by 5 bases, with 18 bases between the two germline ends. This CDR3 is built from 15 residues. This sample is part of a study of shared clonotypes between healthy human individuals. Source material: naive CD4+ T cells from PBMCs. Subset given: CD45RA+ positively selected. The TCR comes from a man aged 18 to 30 in good health. Some clones in this sample may be carry-over from other donors' samples. The chain joins TRBV5-1 to TRBJ2-5; D is perhaps TRBD1 or TRBD2 (6 bases each). Here the CDR3 reads CASSPGGRASETQYF. The CDR3 region has the DNA TGCGCCAGCAGCCCCGGGGGCAGGGCTAGCGAGACCCAGTACTTC.